This T cell receptor beta chain emerged from a study of blood T cell repertoires in COVID-19. Germline assignment: CDR1 KGHSH and CDR2 LQKENI. The CDR3 totals 12 residues. The V end lost 3 bases, the J end lost 7 bases, and 7 bases lay between the germline ends. This table comes from immunoSEQ multiplex PCR, and its TCRdb copy is limited to in-frame clones, with some not included. The sample records around 340,000 clones, about 86% being singletons. Specimen: PBMCs or T cells enriched from blood (not recorded which). This sequence was found in a woman aged 40 to 50 with acute COVID-19. V usage is TRBV18 and J usage is TRBJ1-5; weak D call: TRBD1 (5 bases). The CDR3 protein is CASSPTGQPQHF. The CDR3 nucleotides read TGTGCCAGCTCACCCACAGGCCAGCCCCAGCATTTT. Together with reference TRBV18 and TRBJ1-5, the CDR3 gives the full variable domain: NAGVMQNPRHLVRRRGQEARLRCSPMKGHSHVYWYRQLPEEGLKFMVYLQKENIIDESGMPKERFSAEFPKEGPSILRIQQVVRGDSAAYFCASSPTGQPQHFGDGTRLSIL.